This TCR beta chain was sequenced for a study of long-term antiretroviral therapy in people with HIV. Every donor contributed at least one pre-ART and at least two post-ART PBMC samples. The samples, holding about 0.85-10 million cryopreserved PBMC, were thawed before DNA extraction was carried out. Survey-level resolution applied to immunoSEQ assay v3.0. Sequenced by immunoSEQ multiplex PCR; TCRdb stores in-frame clones only, minus some. The sample comprises roughly 24,000 clones, around 85% of which are singletons, and roughly 9% rests with the top ten. The CDR3 is made up of 12 amino acids. Germline V lookup: CDR1 MNHNS, CDR2 SASEGT. The ends were cut back, 6 bases at V and 3 bases at J, with 9 bases in the middle.

This chain connects TRBV6-1 to TRBJ2-7; D could derive from TRBD1 or TRBD2 (5 bases each). This receptor was identified in a man aged 35 to 55 with HIV. Material: unsorted PBMCs, obtained 4.7 to 5 years after starting antiretroviral therapy. The CDR3: CASRGDLYEQYF. The CDR3 nucleotides are TGTGCCAGCAGGGGGGATCTCTACGAGCAGTACTTC.